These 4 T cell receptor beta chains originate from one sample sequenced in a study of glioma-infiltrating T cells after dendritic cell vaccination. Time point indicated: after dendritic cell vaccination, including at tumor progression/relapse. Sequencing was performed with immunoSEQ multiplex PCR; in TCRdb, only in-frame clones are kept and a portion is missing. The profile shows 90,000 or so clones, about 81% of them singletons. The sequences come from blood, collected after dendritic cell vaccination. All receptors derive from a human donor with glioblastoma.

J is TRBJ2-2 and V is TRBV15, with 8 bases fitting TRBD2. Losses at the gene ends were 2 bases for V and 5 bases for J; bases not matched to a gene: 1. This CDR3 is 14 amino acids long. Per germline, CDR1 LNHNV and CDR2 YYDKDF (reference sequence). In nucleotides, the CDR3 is TGTGCCACCAGCAGACCTAGCGGGACCGGGGAGCTGTTTTTT. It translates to CATSRPSGTGELFF.

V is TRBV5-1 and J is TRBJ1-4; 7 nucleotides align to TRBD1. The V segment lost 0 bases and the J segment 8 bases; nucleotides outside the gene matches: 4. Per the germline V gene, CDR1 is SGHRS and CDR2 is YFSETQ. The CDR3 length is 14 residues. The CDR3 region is CASSLGGGREKLFF. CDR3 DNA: TGCGCCAGCAGCTTGGGAGGGGGCAGAGAAAAACTGTTTTTT.

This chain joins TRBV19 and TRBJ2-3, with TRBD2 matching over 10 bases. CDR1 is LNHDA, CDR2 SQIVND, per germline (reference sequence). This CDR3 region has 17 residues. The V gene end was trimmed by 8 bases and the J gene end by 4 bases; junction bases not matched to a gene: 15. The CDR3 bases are TGTGCCAGTCAAAACTTAGGGCTAGCGGGAGTCGCAGATACGCAGTATTTT. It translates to CASQNLGLAGVADTQYF.

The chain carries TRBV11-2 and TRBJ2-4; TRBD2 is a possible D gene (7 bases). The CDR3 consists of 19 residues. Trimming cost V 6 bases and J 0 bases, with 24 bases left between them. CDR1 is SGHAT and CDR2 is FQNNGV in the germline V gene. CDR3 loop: CASSSGGQVLNLAKNIQYF. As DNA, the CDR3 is TGTGCCAGCAGTTCCGGGGGGCAGGTGTTAAATCTAGCCAAAAACATTCAGTACTTC.